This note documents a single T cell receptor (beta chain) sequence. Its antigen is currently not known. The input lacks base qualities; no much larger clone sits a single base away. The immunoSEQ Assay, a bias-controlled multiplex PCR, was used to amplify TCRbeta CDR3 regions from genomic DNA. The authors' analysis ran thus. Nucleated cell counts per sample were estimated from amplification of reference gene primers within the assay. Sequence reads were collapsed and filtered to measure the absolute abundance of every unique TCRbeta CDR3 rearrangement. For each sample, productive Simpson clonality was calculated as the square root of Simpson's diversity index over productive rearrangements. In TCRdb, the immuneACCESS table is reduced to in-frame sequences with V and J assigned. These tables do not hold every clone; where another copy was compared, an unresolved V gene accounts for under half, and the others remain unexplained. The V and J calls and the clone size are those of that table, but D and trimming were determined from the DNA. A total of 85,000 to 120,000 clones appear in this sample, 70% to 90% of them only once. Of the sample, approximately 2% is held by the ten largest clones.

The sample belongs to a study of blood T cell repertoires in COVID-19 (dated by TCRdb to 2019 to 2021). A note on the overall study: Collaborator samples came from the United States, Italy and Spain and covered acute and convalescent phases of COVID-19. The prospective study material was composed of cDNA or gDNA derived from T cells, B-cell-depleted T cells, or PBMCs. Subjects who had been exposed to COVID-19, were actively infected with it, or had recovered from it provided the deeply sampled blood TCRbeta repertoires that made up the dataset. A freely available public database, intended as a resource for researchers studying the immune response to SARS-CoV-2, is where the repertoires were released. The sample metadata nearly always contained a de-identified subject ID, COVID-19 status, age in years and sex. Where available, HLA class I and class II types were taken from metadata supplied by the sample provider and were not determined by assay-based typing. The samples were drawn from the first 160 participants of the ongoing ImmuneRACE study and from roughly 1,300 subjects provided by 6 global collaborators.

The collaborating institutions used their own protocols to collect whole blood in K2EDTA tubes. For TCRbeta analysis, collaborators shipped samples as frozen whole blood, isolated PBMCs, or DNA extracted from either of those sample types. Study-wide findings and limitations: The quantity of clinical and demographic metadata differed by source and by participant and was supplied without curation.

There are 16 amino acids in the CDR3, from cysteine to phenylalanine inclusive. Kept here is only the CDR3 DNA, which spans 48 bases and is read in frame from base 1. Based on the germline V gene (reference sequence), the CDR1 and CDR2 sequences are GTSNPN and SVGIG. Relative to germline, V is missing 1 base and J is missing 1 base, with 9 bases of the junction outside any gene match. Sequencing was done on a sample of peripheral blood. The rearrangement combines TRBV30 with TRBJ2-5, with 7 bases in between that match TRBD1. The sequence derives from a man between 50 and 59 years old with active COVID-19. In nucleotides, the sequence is TGTGCCTGGAGTGAGGGAACAGGGGACCGCCAAGAGACCCAGTACTTC. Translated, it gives CAWSEGTGDRQETQYF.